This T cell receptor beta chain was retrieved from a study of PD-1 blockade in classical Hodgkin lymphoma (TCRdb year 2020). Some background on the complete study: Nivolumab dosing was 3 mg/kg intravenously every 2 weeks, continuing until either disease progression or unacceptable toxicity. A peripheral blood immune signature of response to PD-1 blockade in classical Hodgkin lymphoma was defined using TCR beta sequencing and CyTOF.

CDR1 and CDR2 (MNHNY, SVGAGI) derive from the germline V gene (reference sequence). Trimming takes 2 bases off V and 9 bases off J; junction bases not matched to a gene: 4. Including cysteine and phenylalanine, the CDR3 has 13 amino acids. The only DNA kept is the CDR3, 39 bases in frame from the first base. This clone was recorded once. No cognate antigen has been identified for it. No much larger clone exists at a distance of one base, and base qualities are not known. The paper's findings and limits, for the study overall: Baseline TCR diversity was reported as lower in newly diagnosed patients than in healthy donors, and lower still in relapsed/refractory patients. The study was restricted to a single clinical trial cohort, and the causes of repertoire differences, possibly disease activity or prior therapy, were left undefined. By C4D1, a significant rise was seen in CD4+ TCR diversity but not in CD8+ TCR diversity (p=0.0027 vs p=0.16), and the rise was most apparent among complete responders (p=0.02). Patients starting nivolumab less than 1 year after ASCT had lower diversity and were excluded from later analyses to avoid confounding by immune reconstitution. Baseline diversity similar to that of newly diagnosed patients was observed in trial patients achieving complete response, whereas significantly lower diversity was observed in partial responders and progressors.

The time point label, as the study defines it: cycle 1 day 1 (C1D1), immediately before nivolumab initiation. Relapse after autologous stem cell transplantation had occurred in all trial patients, and cohorts A, B and C were distinguished by prior brentuximab vedotin exposure. The trial cohort was composed of under 70 patients with relapsed/refractory classical Hodgkin lymphoma, for whom complete response, partial response or progressive disease was recorded as best overall response. In the multi-cohort phase II CheckMate 205 trial, trial patients received single-agent nivolumab. An independent review committee assessed best overall response by applying the 2007 International Working Group response criteria. PBMCs from the trial were collected at three points: immediately before nivolumab initiation (C1D1), and during therapy at cycle 2 day 1 and cycle 4 day 1. After peripheral blood was drawn into 8 mL Vacutainer Cell Preparation Tubes, PBMCs were isolated by centrifugation and then cryopreserved.

The Qiagen DNeasy kit was used to extract genomic DNA from unsorted PBMCs and from the negatively selected CD4+ and CD8+ fractions. Using primers that anneal to V and J segments, immunoSEQ multiplex PCR amplified the TCR beta CDR3 regions. Amplification bias was minimized using a synthetic immune receptor repertoire, and residual bias was removed computationally after sequencing. On the authors' methods: Custom Python scripts were used to quantify repertoire diversity as the Shannon entropy index. Unsorted, CD4+ and CD8+ repertoires were analyzed separately, except for combined analyses in which CD4+ and CD8+ sequences were merged in silico. A clone counted as expanded when the clone's frequency after treatment rose at least 2-fold relative to C1D1, and clones undetected at baseline were given a pseudocount of 0.5. Clones with 0 or 1 copy at C1D1 were defined as singleton clones, while clones with 2 or more copies were defined as non-singleton clones. By matching protein sequences in sorted samples from the same patient, clones expanded in unsorted samples were annotated as CD4+, CD8+ or unknown. Wilcoxon tests on paired samples were used to test changes in diversity from C1D1 to C4D1. As stored in TCRdb, this immuneACCESS dataset retains in-frame rearrangements with V and J assigned. A fraction of the clones does not appear; measured against another copy, unresolved V genes explain less than half of the discrepancy, and the remainder lacks a known reason. V, J and clone size derive from that table, while D and trimming were established from the DNA sequence. Within this sample are tens of thousands of clones, with approximately 94% of them counted one time only. About 7.6% of the sample is in the top ten clones.

The sequence was collected from a human donor with classical Hodgkin lymphoma. The sample here was peripheral blood mononuclear cells (PBMCs), taken at baseline. The chain links TRBV6-6 with TRBJ2-1, with 7 central nucleotides matching TRBD1. The CDR3 loop reads CASSYPGTVEQFF. The DNA reads TGTGCCAGCAGTTACCCCGGGACAGTTGAGCAGTTCTTC.